The 22 T cell receptor beta chains below all came from one sample that was sequenced in a study of T cell responses to AZD1222 COVID-19 vaccine. Sequencing used immunoSEQ multiplex PCR; TCRdb keeps in-frame clones, though not all of them. The repertoire holds around 120,000 clones, with around 88% as singletons. The sample was peripheral blood, taken on day 0 of AZD1222 vaccination. The receptors were sampled from an adult in good health.

CDR3 nucleotide sequence: TGCGCCAGCAAGGGGATTATAAACACTGAAGCTTTCTTT. Its translation is CASKGIINTEAFF. V is TRBV5-1 and J is TRBJ1-1; the D gene is possibly TRBD1 (5 bases). Germline lookup yields CDR1 SGHRS and CDR2 YFSETQ. The CDR3 length is 13 residues. V was clipped by 6 bases and J by 2 bases, with 11 bases between them.

This clone was recorded once. The chain links TRBV7-2 to TRBJ1-6; 10 bases map to TRBD1. Germline values: CDR1 SGHTA, CDR2 FQGNSA. This CDR3 contains 16 residues. After removal of 3 bases from V and 9 bases from J, the junction contained 8 bases not matched to a gene. CDR3 in DNA: TGTGCCAGCAGCTTTGGCCCGGGACAGGGGAGTTCACCCCTCCACTTT. This encodes CASSFGPGQGSSPLHF.

V and J are TRBV3-1 (or the pseudogene TRBV3-2) and TRBJ1-1; D remains ambiguous. Germline-derived CDR1 and CDR2 are LGHDT and YNNKEL (reference sequence). There are 13 residues in the CDR3. Deletions cut 2 bases from V and 7 bases from J, with 11 bases between. The CDR3 sequence is CASSQRREGEAFF. CDR3 sequence (DNA): TGTGCCAGCAGCCAAAGGAGGGAAGGTGAAGCTTTCTTT.

The V call is TRBV7-3, the J call TRBJ2-7, with 7 bases fitting TRBD2. CDR3 length: 14 residues. Germline assignment: CDR1 SGHTA and CDR2 FQGTGA. J was trimmed by 3 bases and V by 5 bases; bases with no gene match: 7. CDR3 amino acids: CASSPRAGRYEQYF. DNA of the CDR3: TGTGCCAGCAGCCCACGAGCGGGACGCTACGAGCAGTACTTC.

The V gene is TRBV28, the J gene TRBJ2-3; tentatively, D is TRBD1 or TRBD2 (5 bases each). V lost 7 bases and J 3 bases, leaving 17 bases between the germline ends. Germline V gene sequence: CDR1 MDHEN, CDR2 SYDVKM. CDR3 length: 15 amino acids. CDR3 nucleotide sequence: TGTGCCAGCATTAAGCAGGGAAGGAGGACAGATACGCAGTATTTT. Its translation: CASIKQGRRTDTQYF.

This clone was observed a few times. As DNA, the CDR3 is TGCGCCAGCAGCTTGGGGGGTTATAGCAATCAGCCCCAGCATTTT. Its translation: CASSLGGYSNQPQHF. The chain joins TRBV5-1 to TRBJ1-5; D gene unclear. The CDR3 runs 15 residues. Trimming left V 0 bases short and J 0 bases short, with 7 bases between. The germline CDR1 and CDR2 sequences are SGHRS and YFSETQ.

The rearrangement links TRBV28 to TRBJ1-5; 8 nucleotides match TRBD1. Germline-derived CDR1 and CDR2 are MDHEN and SYDVKM. With 5 bases clipped from V and 6 bases from J, the junction kept 3 bases outside the gene matches. The CDR3 runs 13 residues. The CDR3 DNA reads as TGTGCCAGCAGTAGTCAGGGGGCTCAGCCCCAGCATTTT. Its translation: CASSSQGAQPQHF.

This clone was recorded only once. The V and J genes are TRBV28 and TRBJ1-1, with TRBD1 matching over 8 bases. V shed 4 bases and J 1 base; nucleotides not matched to a gene: 5. Germline values: CDR1 MDHEN, CDR2 SYDVKM. The CDR3 spans 15 residues. The chain's CDR3 is CASSSGGTRNTEAFF. CDR3 sequence (DNA): TGTGCCAGCAGTTCAGGGGGCACCCGGAACACTGAAGCTTTCTTT.

V usage is TRBV5-1 and J usage is TRBJ1-1, with no clear D. The V end was cut by 0 bases, the J end by 2 bases, with 11 bases between. CDR1 SGHRS and CDR2 YFSETQ come from the germline V gene. This CDR3 has 15 amino acids. In nucleotides, the CDR3 is TGCGCCAGCAGCTTGGGATTTGGGGTCAACACTGAAGCTTTCTTT. It encodes CASSLGFGVNTEAFF.

This chain links TRBV7-8 with TRBJ2-7; 12 nucleotides line up with TRBD2. With 3 bases clipped from V and 5 bases from J, the junction kept 5 bases outside the gene matches. The CDR3 runs 15 residues. Per germline, CDR1 SGHVS and CDR2 FQNEAQ. This CDR3 reads CASSFLAGGPDEQYF. The CDR3 nucleotides read TGTGCCAGCAGCTTTCTAGCGGGAGGGCCGGACGAGCAGTACTTC.

J is TRBJ2-7 and V is TRBV5-1; TRBD1 matches 8 bases. The CDR3 contains 16 residues. V gave up 4 bases and J gave up 5 bases; unmatched junction bases: 14. Per germline, CDR1 SGHRS and CDR2 YFSETQ. CDR3 sequence reads: CASSESAGTGSHEQYF. Written as DNA, the CDR3 is TGCGCCAGCAGCGAGAGCGCCGGGACAGGTTCGCACGAGCAGTACTTC.

This clone was seen only a few times. The chain employs TRBV2 and TRBJ2-1; 12 nucleotides line up with TRBD2. There are 15 residues in the CDR3. With 4 bases clipped from V and 2 bases from J, the junction kept 0 bases outside the gene matches. Germline V gives CDR1 SNHLY, CDR2 FYNNEI. The CDR3 here is CASSGTSGAYNEQFF. CDR3 coding DNA: TGTGCCAGCAGTGGGACTAGCGGGGCCTACAATGAGCAGTTCTTC.

V is TRBV6-5 and J is TRBJ1-2; 10 bases agree with TRBD1. The CDR3 contains 15 residues. With V trimmed by 7 bases and J by 5 bases, 10 bases remained unmatched. In germline, CDR1 is MNHEY, CDR2 SVGAGI. CDR3 protein: CASTRTPGQGYGYTF. CDR3 DNA sequence: TGTGCCAGCACCCGAACGCCGGGACAGGGGTATGGCTACACCTTC.

The chain uses TRBV12-3 or TRBV12-4 and TRBJ2-3; no clear D. The CDR3 is made up of 13 amino acids. Trimming removed 3 bases at V and 3 bases at J, with 7 bases between. The CDR3 loop reads CASSFAVTDTQYF. In DNA form, the CDR3 reads TGTGCCAGCAGTTTCGCGGTTACAGATACGCAGTATTTT.

This chain uses TRBV7-6 with TRBJ1-3; D is uncertain. The germline V and J ends were trimmed by 4 bases and 4 bases, with 11 bases remaining between them. Germline CDR1 is SGHVS and CDR2 is FNYEAQ. This CDR3 region has 14 residues. The CDR3, as DNA: TGTGCCAGCAGCTCCCTGGCGGAGGGAAACACCATATATTTT. This gives the protein CASSSLAEGNTIYF.

In regard to this clone: Germline and junction disagree at one end, which may indicate a read error. The chain carries TRBV7-7 and TRBJ1-4; 7 positions agree with TRBD1. Germline V CDR1 and CDR2: SSHAT, FNYEAQ (reference sequence). This CDR3 has 14 residues. CDR3 protein: CASSLGQGDEKLFF. DNA for the CDR3: TGTGCTAGCAGCTTAGGGCAGGGGGATGAAAAACTGTTTTTT.

The table lists this clone with a count of one. The J gene is TRBJ1-4, the V gene TRBV18; 7 bases line up with TRBD1. The CDR3 covers 15 residues. Germline loops: CDR1 KGHSH, CDR2 LQKENI. The trim removed 5 bases at V and 0 bases at J, leaving 3 bases unmatched. The CDR3, as DNA: TGTGCCAGCTCAGGGACAGCTCCAACTAATGAAAAACTGTTTTTT. This translates into CASSGTAPTNEKLFF.

The chain is built from TRBV6-2 or TRBV6-3 and TRBJ2-7, with a possible D match to TRBD2 (5 bases). This CDR3 region has 12 residues. V was trimmed by 2 bases and J by 6 bases, leaving 8 bases between them. Germline V gene sequence: CDR1 MNHEY, CDR2 SVGEGT. This chain's CDR3 is CASSYPSSEQYF. The CDR3, as DNA: TGTGCCAGCAGTTACCCTAGCTCCGAGCAGTACTTC.

This chain uses TRBV9 with TRBJ2-7, with D unresolved. Germline CDR1 and CDR2: SGDLS and YYNGEE. CDR3 length: 14 residues. V was cut by 10 bases and J by 3 bases, with 20 bases left in between. CDR3 in amino acids: CAGYEAHTSYEQYF. For the CDR3, the DNA is TGTGCCGGATACGAGGCCCACACCAGCTACGAGCAGTACTTC. The complete variable domain, with remaining parts taken from reference TRBV9 and TRBJ2-7, reads DSGVTQTPKHLITATGQRVTLRCSPRSGDLSVYWYQQSLDQGLQFLIQYYNGEERAKGNILERFSAQQFPDLHSELNLSSLELGDSALYFCAGYEAHTSYEQYFGPGTRLTVT.

The chain joins TRBV18 to TRBJ1-4; D unclear. Trimming pared 0 bases from V and 0 bases from J, leaving 5 bases between. CDR1 KGHSH and CDR2 LQKENI come from the germline V gene. The length of the CDR3 is 15 residues. As DNA, the CDR3 is TGTGCCAGCTCACCACCGTCGTCAACTAATGAAAAACTGTTTTTT. Translated, it gives CASSPPSSTNEKLFF. The variable domain in full, with the rest retrieved from reference TRBV18 and TRBJ1-4, is NAGVMQNPRHLVRRRGQEARLRCSPMKGHSHVYWYRQLPEEGLKFMVYLQKENIIDESGMPKERFSAEFPKEGPSILRIQQVVRGDSAAYFCASSPPSSTNEKLFFGSGTQLSVL.

The chain couples TRBV7-2 to TRBJ1-4, with D unresolved. V was cut by 1 base and J by 4 bases, with 10 bases left in between. Germline loops: CDR1 SGHTA, CDR2 FQGNSA. The CDR3 spans 15 residues. CDR3 amino acids: CASSLGNHLNEKLFF. The CDR3 bases are TGTGCCAGCAGCTTAGGGAATCACCTTAATGAAAAACTGTTTTTT.

This clone is a singleton in its sample. The chain has TRBV5-1 and TRBJ1-5; 9 nucleotides match TRBD1. J was trimmed by 2 bases and V by 3 bases; bases with no gene match: 0. Germline V gene data show CDR1 as SGHRS and CDR2 as YFSETQ. The CDR3 extends over 14 amino acids. The CDR3 here is CASSWTGGNQPQHF. CDR3 coding DNA: TGCGCCAGCAGCTGGACAGGGGGCAATCAGCCCCAGCATTTT.